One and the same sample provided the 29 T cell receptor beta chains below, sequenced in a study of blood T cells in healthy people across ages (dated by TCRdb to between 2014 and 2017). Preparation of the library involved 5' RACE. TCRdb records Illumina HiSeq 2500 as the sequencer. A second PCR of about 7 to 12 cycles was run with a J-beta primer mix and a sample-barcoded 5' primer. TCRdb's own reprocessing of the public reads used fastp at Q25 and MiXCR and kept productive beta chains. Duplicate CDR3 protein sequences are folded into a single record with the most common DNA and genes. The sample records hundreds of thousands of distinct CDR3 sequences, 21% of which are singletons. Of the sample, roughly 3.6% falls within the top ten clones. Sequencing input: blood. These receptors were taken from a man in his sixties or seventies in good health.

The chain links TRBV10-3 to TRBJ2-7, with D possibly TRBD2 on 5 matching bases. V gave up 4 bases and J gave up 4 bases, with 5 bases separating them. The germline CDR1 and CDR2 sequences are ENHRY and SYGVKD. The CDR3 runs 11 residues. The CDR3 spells CAISAGYEQYF. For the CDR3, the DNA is TGTGCCATCAGTGCGGGATACGAGCAGTACTTC.

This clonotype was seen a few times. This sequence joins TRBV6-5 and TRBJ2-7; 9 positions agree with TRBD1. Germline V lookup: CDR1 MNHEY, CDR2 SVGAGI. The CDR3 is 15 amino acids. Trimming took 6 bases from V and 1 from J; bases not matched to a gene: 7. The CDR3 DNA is TGTGCCAGCAGCTACACAGGGGGCCAATCCTACGAGCAGTACTTC. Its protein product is CASSYTGGQSYEQYF.

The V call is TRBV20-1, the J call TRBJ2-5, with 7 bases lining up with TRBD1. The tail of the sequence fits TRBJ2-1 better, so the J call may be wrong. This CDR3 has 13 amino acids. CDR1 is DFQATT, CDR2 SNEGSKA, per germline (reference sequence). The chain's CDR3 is CSALQGYSNEQFF. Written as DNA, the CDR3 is TGCAGTGCTCTACAGGGGTATAGCAATGAGCAGTTCTTC.

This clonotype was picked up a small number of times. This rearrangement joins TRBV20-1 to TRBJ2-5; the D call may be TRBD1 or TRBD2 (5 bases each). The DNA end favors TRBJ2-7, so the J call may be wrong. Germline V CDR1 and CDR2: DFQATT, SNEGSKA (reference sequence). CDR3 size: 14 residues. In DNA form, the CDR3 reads TGCAGTGCCCCCGGGACGCAACAAACCTACGAGCAGTACTTC. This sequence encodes CSAPGTQQTYEQYF.

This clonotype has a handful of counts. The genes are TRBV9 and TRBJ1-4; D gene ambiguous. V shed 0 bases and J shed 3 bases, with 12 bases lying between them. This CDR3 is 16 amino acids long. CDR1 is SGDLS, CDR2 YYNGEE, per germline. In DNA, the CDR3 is TGTGCCAGCAGCGTAGGGCCGGTTCGGGCTAATGAAAAACTGTTTTTT. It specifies CASSVGPVRANEKLFF.

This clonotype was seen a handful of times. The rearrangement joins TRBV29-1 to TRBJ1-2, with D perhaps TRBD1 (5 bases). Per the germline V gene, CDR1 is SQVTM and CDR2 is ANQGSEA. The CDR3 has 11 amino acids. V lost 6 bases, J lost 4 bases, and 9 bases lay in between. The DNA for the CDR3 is TGCAGCGTAGAGAGGGGCTATGGCTACACCTTC. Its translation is CSVERGYGYTF. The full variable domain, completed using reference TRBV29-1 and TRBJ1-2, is SAVISQKPSRDICQRGTSLTIQCQVDSQVTMMFWYRQQPGQSLTLIATANQGSEATYESGFVIDKFPISRPNLTFSTLTVSNMSPEDSSIYLCSVERGYGYTFGSGTRLTVV.

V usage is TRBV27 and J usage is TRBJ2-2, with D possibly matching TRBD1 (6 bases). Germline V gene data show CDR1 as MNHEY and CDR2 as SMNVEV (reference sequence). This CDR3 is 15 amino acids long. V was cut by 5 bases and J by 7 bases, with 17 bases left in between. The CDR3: CASSPQTQGNGELFF. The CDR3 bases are TGTGCCAGCAGTCCCCAGACCCAGGGGAACGGGGAGCTGTTTTTT.

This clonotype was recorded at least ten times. The DNA for the CDR3 is TGTGCCAGCAGTTCCGAATGGGAGAGCTACAATGAGCAGTTCTTC. Residues: CASSSEWESYNEQFF. V and J are TRBV27 and TRBJ2-1, with D perhaps matching TRBD2 (5 bases). With 4 bases removed from V and 3 bases from J, the gap between germline ends came to 13 bases. The length of the CDR3 is 15 residues. The germline V gene has CDR1 MNHEY and CDR2 SMNVEV (reference sequence).

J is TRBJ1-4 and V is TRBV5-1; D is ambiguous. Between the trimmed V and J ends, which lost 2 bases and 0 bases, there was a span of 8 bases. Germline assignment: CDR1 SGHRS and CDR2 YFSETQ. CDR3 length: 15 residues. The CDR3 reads CASSLGISTNEKLFF. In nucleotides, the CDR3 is TGCGCCAGCAGCTTAGGCATTTCAACTAATGAAAAACTGTTTTTT.

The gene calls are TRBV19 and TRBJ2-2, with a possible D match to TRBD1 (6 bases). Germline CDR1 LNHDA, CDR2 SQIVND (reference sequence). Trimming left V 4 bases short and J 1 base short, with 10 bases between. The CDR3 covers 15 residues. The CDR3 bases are TGTGCCAGTAGTAATTCAGGGGTGAACACCGGGGAGCTGTTTTTT. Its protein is CASSNSGVNTGELFF.

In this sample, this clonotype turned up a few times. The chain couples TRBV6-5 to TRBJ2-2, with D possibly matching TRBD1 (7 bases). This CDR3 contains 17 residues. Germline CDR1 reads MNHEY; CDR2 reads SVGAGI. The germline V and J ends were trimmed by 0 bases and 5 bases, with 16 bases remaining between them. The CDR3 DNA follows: TGTGCCAGCAGTTACTCCGGGCCGGCAGGGGGGACCGGGGAGCTGTTTTTT. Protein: CASSYSGPAGGTGELFF.

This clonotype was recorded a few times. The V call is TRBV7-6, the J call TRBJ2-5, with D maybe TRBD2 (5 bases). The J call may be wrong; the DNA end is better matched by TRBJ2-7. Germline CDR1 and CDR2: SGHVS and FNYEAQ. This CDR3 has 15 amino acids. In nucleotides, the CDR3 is TGTGCCAGCAGCCTATCCCTGGACTTAGGCTACGAGCAGTACTTC. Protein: CASSLSLDLGYEQYF.

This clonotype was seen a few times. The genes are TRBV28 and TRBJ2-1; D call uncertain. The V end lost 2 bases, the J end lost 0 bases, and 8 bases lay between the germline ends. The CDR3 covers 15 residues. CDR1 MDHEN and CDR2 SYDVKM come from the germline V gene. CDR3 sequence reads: CASSLSSTSYNEQFF. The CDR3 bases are TGTGCCAGCAGTTTAAGTAGTACCTCCTACAATGAGCAGTTCTTC.

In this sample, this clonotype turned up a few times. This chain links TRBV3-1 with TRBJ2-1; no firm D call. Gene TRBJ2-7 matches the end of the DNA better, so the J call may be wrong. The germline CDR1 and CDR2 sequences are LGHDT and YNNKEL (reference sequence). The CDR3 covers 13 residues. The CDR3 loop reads CASSQEIWAEQYF. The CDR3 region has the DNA TGTGCCAGCAGCCAAGAAATTTGGGCCGAGCAGTACTTC.

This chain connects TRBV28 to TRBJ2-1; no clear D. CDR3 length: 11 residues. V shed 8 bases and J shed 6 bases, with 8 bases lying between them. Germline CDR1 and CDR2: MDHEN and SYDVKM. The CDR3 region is CASHSSNEQFF. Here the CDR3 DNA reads TGTGCCAGCCATTCCAGCAATGAGCAGTTCTTC.

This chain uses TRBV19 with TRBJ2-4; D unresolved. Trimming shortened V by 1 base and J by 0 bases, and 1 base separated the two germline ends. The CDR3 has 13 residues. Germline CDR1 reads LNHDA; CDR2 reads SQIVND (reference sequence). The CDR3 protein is CASSIGAKNIQYF. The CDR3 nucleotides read TGTGCCAGTAGTATAGGAGCCAAAAACATTCAGTACTTC.

As DNA, the CDR3 is TGCAGTGCTAGAAAGGGGGAGTCGGGTACACAAGAGACCCAGTACTTC. Translating it yields CSARKGESGTQETQYF. The rearrangement joins TRBV20-1 to TRBJ2-5; TRBD1 is a possible D gene (6 bases). The V gene's germline CDR1 is DFQATT and CDR2 SNEGSKA (reference sequence). The CDR3 has 16 residues. Trimming removed 2 bases at V and 2 bases at J, with 18 bases between.

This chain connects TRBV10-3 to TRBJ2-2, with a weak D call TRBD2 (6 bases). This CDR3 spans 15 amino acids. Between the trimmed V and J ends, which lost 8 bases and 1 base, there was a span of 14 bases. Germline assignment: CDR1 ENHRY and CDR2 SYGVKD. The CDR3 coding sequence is TGTGCCATCTCTCGGCGGGAAAGGAACACCGGGGAGCTGTTTTTT. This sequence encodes CAISRRERNTGELFF.

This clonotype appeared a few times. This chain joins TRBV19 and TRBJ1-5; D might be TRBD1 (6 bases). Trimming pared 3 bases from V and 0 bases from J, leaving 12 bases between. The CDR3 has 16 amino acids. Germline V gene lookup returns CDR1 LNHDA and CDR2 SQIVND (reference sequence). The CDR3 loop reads CASSIVQGLSNQPQHF. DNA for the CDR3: TGTGCCAGTAGTATTGTCCAGGGGCTTAGCAATCAGCCCCAGCATTTT. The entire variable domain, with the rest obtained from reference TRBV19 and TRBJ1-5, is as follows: DGGITQSPKYLFRKEGQNVTLSCEQNLNHDAMYWYRQDPGQGLRLIYYSQIVNDFQKGDIAEGYSVSREKKESFPLTVTSAQKNPTAFYLCASSIVQGLSNQPQHFGDGTRLSIL.

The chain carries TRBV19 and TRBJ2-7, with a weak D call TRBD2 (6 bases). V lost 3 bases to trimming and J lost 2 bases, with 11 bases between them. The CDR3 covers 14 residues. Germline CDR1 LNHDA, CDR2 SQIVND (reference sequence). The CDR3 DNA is TGTGCCAGTAGTATGCGGGGCGGGACCTACGAGCAGTACTTC. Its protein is CASSMRGGTYEQYF.

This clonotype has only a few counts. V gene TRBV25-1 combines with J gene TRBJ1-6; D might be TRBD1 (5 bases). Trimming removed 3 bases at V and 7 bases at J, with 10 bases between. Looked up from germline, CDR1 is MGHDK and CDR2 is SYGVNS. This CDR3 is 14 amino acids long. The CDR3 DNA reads TGTGCCAGCAGTGAGGGGGTTATGAATTCACCCCTCCACTTT. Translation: CASSEGVMNSPLHF.

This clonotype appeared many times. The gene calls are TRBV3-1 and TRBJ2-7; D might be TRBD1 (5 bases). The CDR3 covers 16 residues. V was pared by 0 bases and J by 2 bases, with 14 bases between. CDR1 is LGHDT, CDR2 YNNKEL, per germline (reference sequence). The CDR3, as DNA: TGTGCCAGCAGCCAAGAAAAGGGAAGGGGTACCTACGAGCAGTACTTC. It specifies CASSQEKGRGTYEQYF.

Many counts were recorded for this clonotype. CDR3 residues: CASSLPAGARGRPSSYNEQFF. In nucleotides, the CDR3 is TGTGCCAGCAGTTTACCCGCCGGGGCACGCGGGAGGCCGAGCTCCTACAATGAGCAGTTCTTC. V and J are TRBV27 and TRBJ2-1; 8 nucleotides match TRBD2. The CDR3 spans 21 residues. Trimming at V came to 2 bases and at J to 0 bases, leaving 18 bases not matched to a gene. Germline V gene lookup returns CDR1 MNHEY and CDR2 SMNVEV (reference sequence).

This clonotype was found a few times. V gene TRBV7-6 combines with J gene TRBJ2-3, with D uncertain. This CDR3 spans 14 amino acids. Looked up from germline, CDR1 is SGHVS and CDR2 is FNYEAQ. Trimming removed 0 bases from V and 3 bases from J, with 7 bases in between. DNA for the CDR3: TGTGCCAGCAGCTTAGCGCTAACAACAGATACGCAGTATTTT. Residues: CASSLALTTDTQYF.

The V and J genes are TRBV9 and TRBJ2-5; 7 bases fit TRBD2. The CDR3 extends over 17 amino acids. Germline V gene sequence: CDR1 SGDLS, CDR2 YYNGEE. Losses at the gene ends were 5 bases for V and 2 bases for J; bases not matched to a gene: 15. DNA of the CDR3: TGTGCCAGCAGTCCCGGGGCGGCTAGCGGCCCTCAAGAGACCCAGTACTTC. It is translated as CASSPGAASGPQETQYF.

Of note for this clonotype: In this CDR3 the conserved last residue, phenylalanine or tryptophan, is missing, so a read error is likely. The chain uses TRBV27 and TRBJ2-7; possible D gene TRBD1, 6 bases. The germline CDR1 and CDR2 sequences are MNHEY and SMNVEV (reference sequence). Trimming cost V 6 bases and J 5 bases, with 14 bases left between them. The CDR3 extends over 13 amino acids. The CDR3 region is CASSRDIRDEQYS. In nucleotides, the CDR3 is TGTGCCAGCAGCAGGGACATTAGAGACGAGCAGTACTCC.

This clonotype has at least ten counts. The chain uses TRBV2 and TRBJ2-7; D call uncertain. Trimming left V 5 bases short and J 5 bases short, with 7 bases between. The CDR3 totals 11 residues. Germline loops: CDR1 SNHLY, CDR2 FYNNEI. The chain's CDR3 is CASSSYHEQYF. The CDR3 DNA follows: TGTGCCAGCAGTTCCTATCACGAGCAGTACTTC.

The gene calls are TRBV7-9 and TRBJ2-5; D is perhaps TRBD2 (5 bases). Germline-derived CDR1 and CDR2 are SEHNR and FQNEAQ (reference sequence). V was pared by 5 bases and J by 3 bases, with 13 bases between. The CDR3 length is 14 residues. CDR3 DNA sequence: TGTGCCAGCAGCCCCACTAGTACGGAAGAGACCCAGTACTTC. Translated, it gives CASSPTSTEETQYF.

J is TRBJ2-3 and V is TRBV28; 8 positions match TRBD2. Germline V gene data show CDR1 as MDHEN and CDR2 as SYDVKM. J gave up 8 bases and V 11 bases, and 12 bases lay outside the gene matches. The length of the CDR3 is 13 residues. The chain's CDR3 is CAGKGGSGTTQYF. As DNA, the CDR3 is TGTGCCGGAAAGGGTGGTAGCGGGACTACGCAGTATTTT.